Following are 24 T cell receptor beta chains from one sample sequenced in a study of T cell repertoires in cytomegalovirus infection. Their recognized antigens are unknown. One entry per CDR3 protein results from TCRdb running MiXCR on the reads. The repertoire holds 800,000 to 950,000 distinct CDR3 sequences, about 30% seen once, with around 11% in the top ten. This sample comprised cultured CD8+ T cells from PBMCs, obtained from culture after CMV antigen stimulation. The receptors were sampled from a human donor in good health (CMV status not recorded). Some clones in this sample may be carry-over from other donors' samples.

The CDR3 bases are TGTGCCAACACCACCTCAAAGGGACTAGCCCCGGGGGGAGCCAAAAACATTCAGTACTTC. Its translation is CANTTSKGLAPGGAKNIQYF. The V and J genes are TRBV7-9 and TRBJ2-4; TRBD2 matches 9 bases. This CDR3 has 20 residues. Germline V gene lookup returns CDR1 SEHNR and CDR2 FQNEAQ (reference sequence). The junction had 22 bases not matched to a gene; V was cut back by 10 bases and J by 0 bases.

This clonotype appeared a few times. This chain connects TRBV6-1 to TRBJ2-7, with D uncertain. Germline V gene lookup returns CDR1 MNHNS and CDR2 SASEGT. Trimming cost V 5 bases and J 3 bases, with 8 bases left between them. The CDR3 is made up of 12 amino acids. The CDR3 reads CASSYNHYEQYF. CDR3 coding DNA: TGTGCCAGCAGTTACAACCACTACGAGCAGTACTTC.

The table lists this clonotype with a few counts. The chain couples TRBV7-2 to TRBJ1-1; 8 bases are shared with TRBD1. The CDR3 length is 15 residues. CDR1 is SGHTA and CDR2 is FQGNSA in the germline V gene. The trim removed 1 base at V and 4 bases at J, leaving 5 bases unmatched. CDR3 sequence (DNA): TGTGCCAGCAGCTTAGTGCGACAGGGGTTCACTGAAGCTTTCTTT. Amino acids: CASSLVRQGFTEAFF.

This clonotype was seen only a few times. The genes are TRBV7-9 and TRBJ2-1; D is possibly TRBD1 (5 bases). The CDR3 runs to 11 residues. The V and J ends lost 3 bases and 13 bases respectively, with 10 bases between them. Germline-derived CDR1 and CDR2 are SEHNR and FQNEAQ (reference sequence). CDR3 protein: CASSFQGPQFF. CDR3 DNA: TGTGCCAGCAGCTTCCAGGGTCCACAGTTCTTC. Full variable domain (rest looked up from reference TRBV7-9 and TRBJ2-1): DTGVSQNPRHKITKRGQNVTFRCDPISEHNRLYWYRQTLGQGPEFLTYFQNEAQLEKSRLLSDRFSAERPKGSFSTLEIQRTEQGDSAMYLCASSFQGPQFFGPGTRLTVL.

The chain couples TRBV2 to TRBJ1-2; no clear D gene. Between the trimmed V and J ends, which lost 7 bases and 6 bases, there was a span of 12 bases. Germline V lookup: CDR1 SNHLY, CDR2 FYNNEI. The CDR3 is 12 amino acids. The chain's CDR3 is CASNLGRNGYTF. For the CDR3, the DNA is TGTGCCAGCAACCTGGGGAGGAATGGCTACACCTTC.

This clonotype appeared a few times. The rearrangement joins TRBV7-8 to TRBJ2-1; D is perhaps TRBD2 (6 bases). This CDR3 spans 15 amino acids. Trimming took 5 bases from V and 5 from J, leaving 16 bases between them. Germline V gene lookup returns CDR1 SGHVS and CDR2 FQNEAQ. The CDR3 reads CASSPRDTGDNEQFF. In nucleotides, the CDR3 is TGTGCCAGCAGCCCAAGGGATACGGGAGACAATGAGCAGTTCTTC.

This clonotype came up a few times. V and J are TRBV29-1 and TRBJ2-1; D is undetermined. Between the trimmed V and J ends, which lost 6 bases and 10 bases, there was a span of 22 bases. The length of the CDR3 is 14 residues. Germline V gene data show CDR1 as SQVTM and CDR2 as ANQGSEA. The DNA of the CDR3 is TGCAGCGTCCCGGGTCCAGCCAGGCAGAGCGAGCAGTTCTTC. Translation: CSVPGPARQSEQFF.

This clonotype was observed a few times. The V call is TRBV6-1, the J call TRBJ2-7, with 9 bases aligning to TRBD2. Unmatched junction bases numbered 6, after V lost 2 bases and J lost 4 bases. CDR3 size: 15 residues. Germline CDR1 MNHNS, CDR2 SASEGT. The CDR3 loop reads CASSESASGVYEQYV. In nucleotides, the CDR3 is TGTGCCAGCAGTGAATCCGCTAGCGGGGTTTACGAGCAGTACGTC.

The V gene is TRBV7-6, the J gene TRBJ1-1; no reliable D call. CDR1 SGHVS and CDR2 FNYEAQ come from the germline V gene. V was pared by 3 bases and J by 0 bases, with 11 bases between. CDR3 length: 15 amino acids. This CDR3 is CASSFSRNLNTEAFF. The CDR3, as DNA: TGTGCCAGCAGCTTCTCGCGAAATTTGAACACTGAAGCTTTCTTT.

This chain uses TRBV19 with TRBJ1-3; 7 nucleotides line up with TRBD1. The ends lost 5 bases at V and 2 bases at J; junction bases unmatched: 6. Germline V CDR1 and CDR2: LNHDA, SQIVND (reference sequence). This CDR3 has 15 residues. CDR3 sequence: CASSGTAFTGNTIYF. CDR3 in DNA: TGTGCCAGTAGTGGGACAGCCTTTACTGGAAACACCATATATTTT.

The rearrangement joins TRBV2 to TRBJ2-5; D is unresolved. V lost 6 bases and J 5 bases, leaving 10 bases between the germline ends. Germline assignment: CDR1 SNHLY and CDR2 FYNNEI. The CDR3 covers 12 residues. The CDR3: CASSDIWETQYF. DNA of the CDR3: TGTGCCAGCAGCGACATCTGGGAGACCCAGTACTTC.

The V call is TRBV27, the J call TRBJ2-1; 7 bases are shared with TRBD2. V trimming: 7 bases; J trimming: 7 bases; junction bases outside the gene matches: 10. CDR1 MNHEY and CDR2 SMNVEV come from the germline V gene (reference sequence). This CDR3 is 14 amino acids long. DNA for the CDR3: TGTGCCAGCACCTTTGGACTAGGGGCTAATGAGCAGTTCTTC. Its translation is CASTFGLGANEQFF.

This clonotype occurred many times. This chain links TRBV4-1 with TRBJ2-6, with D tentatively TRBD1 or TRBD2 (5 bases each). V was cut by 4 bases and J by 4 bases, with 14 bases left in between. Germline loops: CDR1 MGHRA, CDR2 YSYEKL. This CDR3 spans 16 amino acids. As DNA, the CDR3 is TGCGCCAGCAGCCCGTCAGGGCCGGGGGGGGCCAACGTCCTGACTTTC. It encodes CASSPSGPGGANVLTF.

The chain has TRBV27 and TRBJ1-1, with unresolved D. Trimming shortened V by 2 bases and J by 2 bases, and 9 bases separated the two germline ends. Germline V lookup: CDR1 MNHEY, CDR2 SMNVEV (reference sequence). The CDR3 has 14 residues. CDR3 coding DNA: TGTGCCAGCAGTTTAGGGATGGATAACACTGAAGCTTTCTTT. This gives the protein CASSLGMDNTEAFF.

There are a few counts of this clonotype. This chain uses TRBV7-9 with TRBJ2-3; the match to TRBD2 covers 9 bases. The germline V gene encodes CDR1 SEHNR and CDR2 FQNEAQ (reference sequence). The CDR3 is made up of 17 amino acids. V lost 4 bases to trimming and J lost 5 bases; unmatched junction nucleotides: 13. The CDR3 sequence: CASSSRWRGGDEDTQYF. In DNA form, the CDR3 reads TGTGCCAGCAGCTCAAGATGGCGGGGGGGTGACGAAGATACGCAGTATTTT. Based on the CDR3 plus reference TRBV7-9 and TRBJ2-3, the full variable domain is DTGVSQNPRHKITKRGQNVTFRCDPISEHNRLYWYRQTLGQGPEFLTYFQNEAQLEKSRLLSDRFSAERPKGSFSTLEIQRTEQGDSAMYLCASSSRWRGGDEDTQYFGPGTRLTVL.

This chain connects TRBV7-9 to TRBJ2-1; TRBD1 agrees at 7 bases. Unmatched junction bases numbered 8, after V lost 4 bases and J lost 2 bases. This CDR3 has 16 residues. Germline V gives CDR1 SEHNR, CDR2 FQNEAQ (reference sequence). CDR3 in amino acids: CASSSTGTFTYNEQFF. Written as DNA, the CDR3 is TGTGCCAGCAGCTCGACAGGGACCTTCACCTACAATGAGCAGTTCTTC.

The CDR3 reads CASNGHSNQPQHF. CDR3 nucleotides: TGTGCCAGCAACGGACATAGCAATCAGCCCCAGCATTTT. V usage is TRBV12-3 or TRBV12-4 and J usage is TRBJ1-5, with D perhaps matching TRBD1 (5 bases). The CDR3 has 13 residues. V was trimmed by 7 bases and J by 0 bases, leaving 7 bases between them.

V gene TRBV9 combines with J gene TRBJ2-2; D tentatively fits TRBD1 or TRBD2 (5 bases each). This CDR3 comprises 13 residues. Trimming stripped 9 bases from V and 4 bases from J, with 13 bases between. Looked up from germline, CDR1 is SGDLS and CDR2 is YYNGEE. The DNA for the CDR3 is TGTGCCACAAAGAGGGGACCCACCGGGGAGCTGTTTTTT. It translates to CATKRGPTGELFF. The variable domain in full, with the rest retrieved from reference TRBV9 and TRBJ2-2, is DSGVTQTPKHLITATGQRVTLRCSPRSGDLSVYWYQQSLDQGLQFLIQYYNGEERAKGNILERFSAQQFPDLHSELNLSSLELGDSALYFCATKRGPTGELFFGEGSRLTVL.

This clonotype occurred a few times. At one boundary the junction diverges from the germline segment, which might be a read error. The rearrangement joins TRBV4-2 to TRBJ2-4; tentative D call: TRBD1 (6 bases). CDR1 is LGHNA, CDR2 YNFKEQ, per germline. The CDR3 has 16 residues. CDR3 in amino acids: CASSQDPITRGNIQYF. The CDR3 DNA reads as TGTGCCAGCAGTCAAGACCCGATCACCAGGGGAAACATTCAGTACTTC.

This clonotype occurred a few times. This sequence joins TRBV27 and TRBJ2-7, with D maybe TRBD2 (6 bases). Trimming stripped 3 bases from V and 5 bases from J, with 14 bases between. The germline V gene has CDR1 MNHEY and CDR2 SMNVEV (reference sequence). The CDR3 totals 14 residues. The CDR3 is CASSLGGHPNEQYV. DNA of the CDR3: TGTGCCAGCAGTTTGGGAGGCCACCCCAACGAGCAGTACGTC.

Many counts were recorded for this clonotype. This sequence joins TRBV6-1 and TRBJ1-2; possible D gene TRBD1, 5 bases. Per germline, CDR1 MNHNS and CDR2 SASEGT. The CDR3 is 15 residues long. V lost 7 bases, J lost 8 bases, and 23 bases lay in between. The CDR3 reads CASNGGGARGFGYTF. CDR3 bases: TGTGCCAGCAATGGAGGAGGGGCTCGAGGTTTCGGCTACACCTTC.

This clonotype was detected only a few times. This chain joins TRBV10-3 and TRBJ2-7; a possible D gene is TRBD2 (5 bases). Germline V gives CDR1 ENHRY, CDR2 SYGVKD. Trimming stripped 4 bases from V and 4 bases from J, with 11 bases between. This CDR3 region has 13 residues. CDR3 in amino acids: CAISVGDFYEQYF. In DNA, the CDR3 is TGTGCCATCAGTGTGGGAGATTTTTACGAGCAGTACTTC.

The J gene is TRBJ2-7, the V gene TRBV6-5; D remains unclear. The germline V gene has CDR1 MNHEY and CDR2 SVGAGI. There are 15 residues in the CDR3. V shed 0 bases and J shed 5 bases, with 14 bases lying between them. The CDR3 loop reads CASSYSMGSENEQYF. The CDR3 region has the DNA TGTGCCAGCAGTTACTCGATGGGGTCGGAGAACGAGCAGTACTTC.

This clonotype occurred many times. This chain links TRBV7-2 with TRBJ1-4; D is undetermined. The V gene lost 5 bases and the J gene lost 6 bases, with 13 bases spanning the gap. Germline V gene data show CDR1 as SGHTA and CDR2 as FQGNSA. The CDR3 runs to 14 residues. CDR3 DNA: TGTGCCAGCAGCCGAATTCTAGGAGATGAAAAACTGTTTTTT. Amino acid sequence: CASSRILGDEKLFF. Looking up the rest from reference TRBV7-2 and TRBJ1-4 gives the full variable domain: GAGVSQSPSNKVTEKGKDVELRCDPISGHTALYWYRQSLGQGLEFLIYFQGNSAPDKSGLPSDRFSAERTGGSVSTLTIQRTQQEDSAVYLCASSRILGDEKLFFGSGTQLSVL.